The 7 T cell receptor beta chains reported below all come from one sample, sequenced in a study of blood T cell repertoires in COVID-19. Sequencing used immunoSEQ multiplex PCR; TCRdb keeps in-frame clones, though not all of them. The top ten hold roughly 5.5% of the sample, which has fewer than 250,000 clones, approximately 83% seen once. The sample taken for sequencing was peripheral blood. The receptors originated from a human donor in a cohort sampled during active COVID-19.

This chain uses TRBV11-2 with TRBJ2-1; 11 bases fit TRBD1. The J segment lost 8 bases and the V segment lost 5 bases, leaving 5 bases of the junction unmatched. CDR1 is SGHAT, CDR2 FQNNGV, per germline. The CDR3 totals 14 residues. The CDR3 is CASSRDRGYDEQFF. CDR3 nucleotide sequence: TGTGCCAGCAGCCGGGACAGGGGGTATGATGAGCAGTTCTTC.

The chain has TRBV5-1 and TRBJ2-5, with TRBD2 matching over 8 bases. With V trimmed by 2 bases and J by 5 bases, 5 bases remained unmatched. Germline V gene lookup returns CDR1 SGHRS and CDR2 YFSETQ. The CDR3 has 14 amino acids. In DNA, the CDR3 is TGCGCCAGCAGCTTTAGCGGGAAAGGGGAGACCCAGTACTTC. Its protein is CASSFSGKGETQYF.

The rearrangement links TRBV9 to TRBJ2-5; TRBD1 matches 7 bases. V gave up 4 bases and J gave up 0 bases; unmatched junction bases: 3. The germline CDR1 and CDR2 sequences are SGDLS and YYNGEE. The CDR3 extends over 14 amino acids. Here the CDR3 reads CASSLDRDQETQYF. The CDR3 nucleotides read TGTGCCAGCAGCCTTGACAGGGACCAAGAGACCCAGTACTTC.

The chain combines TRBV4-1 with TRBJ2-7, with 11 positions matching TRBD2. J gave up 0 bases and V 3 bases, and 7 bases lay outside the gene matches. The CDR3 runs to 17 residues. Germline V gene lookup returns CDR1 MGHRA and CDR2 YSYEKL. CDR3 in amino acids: CASSHSTSGGFSYEQYF. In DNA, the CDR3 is TGCGCCAGCAGCCATTCCACTAGCGGGGGCTTCTCCTACGAGCAGTACTTC.

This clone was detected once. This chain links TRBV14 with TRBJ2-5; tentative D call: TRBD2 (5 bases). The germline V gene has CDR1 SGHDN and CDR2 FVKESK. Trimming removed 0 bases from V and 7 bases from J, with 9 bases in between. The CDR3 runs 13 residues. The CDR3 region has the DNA TGTGCCAGCAGCCAAGAGAGGGATACGACCCAGTACTTC. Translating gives CASSQERDTTQYF. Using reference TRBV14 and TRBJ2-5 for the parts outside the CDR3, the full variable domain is EAGVTQFPSHSVIEKGQTVTLRCDPISGHDNLYWYRRVMGKEIKFLLHFVKESKQDESGMPNNRFLAERTGGTYSTLKVQPAELEDSGVYFCASSQERDTTQYFGPGTRLLVL.

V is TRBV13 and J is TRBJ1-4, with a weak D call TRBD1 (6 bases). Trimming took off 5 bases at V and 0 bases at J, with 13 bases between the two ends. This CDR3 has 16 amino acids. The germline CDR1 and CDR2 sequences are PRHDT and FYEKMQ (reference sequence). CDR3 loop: CASSETGSTTNEKLFF. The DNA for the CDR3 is TGTGCCAGCAGCGAGACAGGTTCCACAACTAATGAAAAACTGTTTTTT.

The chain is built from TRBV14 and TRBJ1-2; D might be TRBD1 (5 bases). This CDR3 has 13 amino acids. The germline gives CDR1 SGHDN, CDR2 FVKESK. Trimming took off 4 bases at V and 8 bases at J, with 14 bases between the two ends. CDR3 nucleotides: TGTGCCAGCAGCCGGGGCAGTAAGACGGGCTACACCTTC. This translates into CASSRGSKTGYTF.